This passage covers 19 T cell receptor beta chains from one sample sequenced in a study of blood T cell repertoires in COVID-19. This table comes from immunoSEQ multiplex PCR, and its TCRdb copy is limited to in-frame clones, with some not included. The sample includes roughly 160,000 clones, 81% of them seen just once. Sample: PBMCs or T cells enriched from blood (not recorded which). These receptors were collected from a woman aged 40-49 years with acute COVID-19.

For the CDR3, the DNA is TGTGCCAGTCGGGGACAGGGGTTCACTGAAGCTTTCTTT. Translating it yields CASRGQGFTEAFF. The chain joins TRBV2 to TRBJ1-1; 10 nucleotides align to TRBD1. V gave up 9 bases and J gave up 4 bases; unmatched junction bases: 5. The CDR3 length is 13 residues. Germline CDR1 reads SNHLY; CDR2 reads FYNNEI.

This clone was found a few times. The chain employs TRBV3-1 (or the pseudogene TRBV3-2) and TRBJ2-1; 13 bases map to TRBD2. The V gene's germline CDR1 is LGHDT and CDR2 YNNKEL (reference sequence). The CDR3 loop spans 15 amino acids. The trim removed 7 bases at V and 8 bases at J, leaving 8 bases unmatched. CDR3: CASTGLAGVLYEQFF. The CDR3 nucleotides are TGTGCCAGCACCGGACTAGCGGGAGTTCTCTATGAGCAGTTCTTC.

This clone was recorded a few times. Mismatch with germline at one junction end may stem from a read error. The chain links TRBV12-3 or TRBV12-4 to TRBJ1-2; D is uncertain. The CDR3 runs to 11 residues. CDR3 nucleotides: TGTGCCAGCAGTTTAATCAAGAGCGTTAGATTC. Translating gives CASSLIKSVRF.

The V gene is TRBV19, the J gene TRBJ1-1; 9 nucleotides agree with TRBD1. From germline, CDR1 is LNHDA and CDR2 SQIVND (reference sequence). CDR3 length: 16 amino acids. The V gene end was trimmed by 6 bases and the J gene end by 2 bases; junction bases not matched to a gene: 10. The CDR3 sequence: CASSDLDRGINTEAFF. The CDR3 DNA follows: TGTGCCAGTAGCGACTTAGACAGGGGGATCAACACTGAAGCTTTCTTT.

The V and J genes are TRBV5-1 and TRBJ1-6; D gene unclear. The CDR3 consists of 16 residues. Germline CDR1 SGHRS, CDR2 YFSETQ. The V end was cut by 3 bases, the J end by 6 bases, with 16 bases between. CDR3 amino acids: CASSSGGRAGNSPLHF. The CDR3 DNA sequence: TGCGCCAGCAGCTCGGGAGGCCGGGCTGGTAATTCACCCCTCCACTTT.

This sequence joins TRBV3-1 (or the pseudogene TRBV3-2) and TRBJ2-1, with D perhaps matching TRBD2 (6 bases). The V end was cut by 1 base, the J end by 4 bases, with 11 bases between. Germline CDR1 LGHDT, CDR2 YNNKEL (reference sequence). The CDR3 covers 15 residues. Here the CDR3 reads CASSQGGIRYNEQFF. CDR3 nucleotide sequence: TGTGCCAGCAGCCAAGGCGGGATTCGGTACAATGAGCAGTTCTTC.

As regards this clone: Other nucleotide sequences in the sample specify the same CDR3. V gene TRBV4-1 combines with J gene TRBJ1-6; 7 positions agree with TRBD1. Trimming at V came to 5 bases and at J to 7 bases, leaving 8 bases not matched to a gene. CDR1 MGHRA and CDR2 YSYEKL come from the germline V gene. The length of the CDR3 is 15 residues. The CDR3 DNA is TGCGCCAGCAGCTTGCGTGACAGGGACAATTCACCCCTCCACTTT. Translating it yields CASSLRDRDNSPLHF.

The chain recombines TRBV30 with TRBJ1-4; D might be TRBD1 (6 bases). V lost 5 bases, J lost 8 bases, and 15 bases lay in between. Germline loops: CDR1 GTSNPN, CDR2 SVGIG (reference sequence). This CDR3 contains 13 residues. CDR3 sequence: CAWGQTSEEKLFF. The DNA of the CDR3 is TGTGCCTGGGGACAGACTAGCGAAGAAAAACTGTTTTTT.

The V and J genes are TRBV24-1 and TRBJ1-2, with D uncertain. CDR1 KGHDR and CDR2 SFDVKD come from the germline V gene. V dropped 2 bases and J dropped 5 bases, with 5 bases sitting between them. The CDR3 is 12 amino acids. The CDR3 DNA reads TGTGCCACCAGTGATTCCTCTTATGGCTACACCTTC. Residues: CATSDSSYGYTF.

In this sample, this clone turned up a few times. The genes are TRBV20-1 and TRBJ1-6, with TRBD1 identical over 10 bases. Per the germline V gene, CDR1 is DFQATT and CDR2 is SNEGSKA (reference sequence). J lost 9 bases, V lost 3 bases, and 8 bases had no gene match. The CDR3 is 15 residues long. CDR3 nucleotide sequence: TGCAGTGCTAGTCTCGGGACAGGGGACAGTTCACCCCTCCACTTT. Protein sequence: CSASLGTGDSSPLHF.

The CDR3 DNA reads TGTGCCAGCAGCCAAGAACAGGGACCCTACGGGGAGCAGTACTTC. Residues: CASSQEQGPYGEQYF. This chain connects TRBV3-1 (or the pseudogene TRBV3-2) to TRBJ2-7, with D maybe TRBD1 (6 bases). The germline V and J ends were trimmed by 0 bases and 7 bases, with 16 bases remaining between them. This CDR3 has 15 residues. Germline values: CDR1 LGHDT, CDR2 YNNKEL (reference sequence).

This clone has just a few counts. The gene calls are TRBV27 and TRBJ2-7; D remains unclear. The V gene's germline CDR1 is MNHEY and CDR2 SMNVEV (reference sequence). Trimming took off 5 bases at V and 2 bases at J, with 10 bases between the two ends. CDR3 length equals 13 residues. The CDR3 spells CASSLSVAYEQYF. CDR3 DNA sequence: TGTGCCAGCAGTCTCAGCGTGGCCTACGAGCAGTACTTC.

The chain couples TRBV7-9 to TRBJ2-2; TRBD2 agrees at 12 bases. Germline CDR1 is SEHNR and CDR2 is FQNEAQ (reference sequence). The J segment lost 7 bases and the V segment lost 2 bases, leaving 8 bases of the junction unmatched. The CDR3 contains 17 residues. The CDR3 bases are TGTGCCAGCAGCTTACCTCTAGCGGGAGGGCGTAACGGGGAGCTGTTTTTT. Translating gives CASSLPLAGGRNGELFF.

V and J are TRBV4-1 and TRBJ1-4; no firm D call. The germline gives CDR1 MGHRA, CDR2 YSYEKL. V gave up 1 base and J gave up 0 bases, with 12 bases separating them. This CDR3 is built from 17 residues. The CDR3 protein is CASSQGGGKTTNEKLFF. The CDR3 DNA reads TGCGCCAGCAGCCAAGGGGGAGGCAAGACAACTAATGAAAAACTGTTTTTT.

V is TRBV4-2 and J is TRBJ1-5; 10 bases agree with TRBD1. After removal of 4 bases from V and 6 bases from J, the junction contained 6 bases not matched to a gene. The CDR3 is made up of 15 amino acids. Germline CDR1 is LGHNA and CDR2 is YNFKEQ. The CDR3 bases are TGTGCCAGCAGCCTTGAAGGGACAGGGGCTCAGCCCCAGCATTTT. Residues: CASSLEGTGAQPQHF.

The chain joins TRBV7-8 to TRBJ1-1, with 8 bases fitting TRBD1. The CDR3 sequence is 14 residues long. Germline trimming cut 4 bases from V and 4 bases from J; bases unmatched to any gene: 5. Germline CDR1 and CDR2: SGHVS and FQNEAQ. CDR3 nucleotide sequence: TGTGCCAGCAGCTCACAGGGGGGGATCACTGAAGCTTTCTTT. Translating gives CASSSQGGITEAFF.

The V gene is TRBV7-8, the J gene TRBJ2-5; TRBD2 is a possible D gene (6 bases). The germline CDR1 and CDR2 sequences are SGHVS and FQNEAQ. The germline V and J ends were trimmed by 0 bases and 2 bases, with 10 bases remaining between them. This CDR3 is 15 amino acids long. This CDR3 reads CASSLALGTQETQYF. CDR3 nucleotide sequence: TGTGCCAGCAGCTTAGCGCTCGGGACTCAAGAGACCCAGTACTTC.

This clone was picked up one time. This chain's CDR3 is CAFWRAGWTEQFF. The CDR3 nucleotides read TGTGCCTTCTGGCGGGCGGGTTGGACTGAGCAGTTCTTC. The rearrangement joins TRBV30 to TRBJ2-1; D is possibly TRBD2 (5 bases). This CDR3 comprises 13 residues. The V end lost 7 bases, the J end lost 9 bases, and 19 bases lay between the germline ends. In germline, CDR1 is GTSNPN, CDR2 SVGIG (reference sequence).

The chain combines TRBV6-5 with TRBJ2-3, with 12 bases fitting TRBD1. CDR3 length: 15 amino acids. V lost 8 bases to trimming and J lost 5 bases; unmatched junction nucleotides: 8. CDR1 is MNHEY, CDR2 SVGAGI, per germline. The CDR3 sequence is CASGQGQGAGDTQYF. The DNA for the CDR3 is TGTGCCAGCGGACAGGGACAGGGGGCCGGAGATACGCAGTATTTT.